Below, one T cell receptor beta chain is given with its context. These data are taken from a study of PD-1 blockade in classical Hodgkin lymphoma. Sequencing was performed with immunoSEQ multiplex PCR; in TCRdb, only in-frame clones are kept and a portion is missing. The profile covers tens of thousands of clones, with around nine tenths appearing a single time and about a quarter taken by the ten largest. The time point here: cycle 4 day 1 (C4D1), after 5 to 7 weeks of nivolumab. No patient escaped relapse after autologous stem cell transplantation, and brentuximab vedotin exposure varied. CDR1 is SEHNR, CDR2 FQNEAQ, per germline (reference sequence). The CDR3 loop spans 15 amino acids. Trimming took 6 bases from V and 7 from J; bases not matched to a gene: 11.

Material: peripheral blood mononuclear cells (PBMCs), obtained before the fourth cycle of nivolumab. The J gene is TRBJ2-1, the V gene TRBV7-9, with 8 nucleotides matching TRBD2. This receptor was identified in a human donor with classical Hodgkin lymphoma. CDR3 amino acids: CASRTLAGPGNEQFF. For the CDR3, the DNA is TGTGCCAGCAGAACCCTAGCGGGTCCGGGGAATGAGCAGTTCTTC.